The 25 T cell receptor beta chains below come from one sample, sequenced in a study of T cell repertoires in cytomegalovirus infection. Their antigen targets remain unknown. MiXCR, applied by TCRdb to the reads, yields one record per CDR3 protein. The sample contains 300,000 to 400,000 distinct CDR3 sequences, roughly 25% of which appear only once. The sample here was cultured PBMCs, taken from culture after CMV antigen stimulation. The receptors here all came from a human donor in good health (CMV status not recorded). Some clones in this sample may be carry-over from other donors' samples.

The rearrangement links TRBV6-2 or TRBV6-3 to TRBJ2-3; D not resolved. Germline V gene lookup returns CDR1 MNHEY and CDR2 SVGEGT. The CDR3 sequence is 15 residues long. Between the trimmed V and J ends, which lost 5 bases and 2 bases, there was a span of 14 bases. CDR3 sequence: CASSIQRSSTDTQYF. The CDR3 nucleotides are TGTGCCAGCAGTATACAAAGGTCGTCCACAGATACGCAGTATTTT.

This clonotype was seen a handful of times. The chain employs TRBV6-2 or TRBV6-3 and TRBJ2-7, with TRBD2 matching 7 bases. The CDR3 is 14 amino acids. J gave up 2 bases and V 6 bases, and 7 bases lay outside the gene matches. Germline V gene data show CDR1 as MNHEY and CDR2 as SVGEGT. The CDR3 spells CASRRLADAYEQYV. The CDR3 bases are TGTGCCAGCAGAAGACTAGCAGATGCCTACGAGCAGTACGTC.

The V gene is TRBV18, the J gene TRBJ1-2; D is undetermined. The germline V gene encodes CDR1 KGHSH and CDR2 LQKENI. Trimming left V 2 bases short and J 2 bases short, with 18 bases between. This CDR3 is built from 17 residues. CDR3 nucleotide sequence: TGTGCCAGCTCACCAAGACAAGAGGTAGTTGGCAACTATGGCTACACCTTC. The encoded protein is CASSPRQEVVGNYGYTF.

The chain carries TRBV29-1 and TRBJ2-7, with a possible D match to TRBD1 (5 bases). V was pared by 4 bases and J by 7 bases, with 17 bases between. The germline CDR1 and CDR2 sequences are SQVTM and ANQGSEA. The CDR3 is made up of 13 amino acids. DNA for the CDR3: TGCAGCGTTGCGCAGGGTCTTATGGGGGAGCAGTACTTC. As protein: CSVAQGLMGEQYF.

This clonotype was recorded once. For the CDR3, the DNA is TGCGCCAGCAACACAGGGGGCGATGAAAAACTGTTTTTT. Encoded protein: CASNTGGDEKLFF. The chain uses TRBV5-1 and TRBJ1-4; TRBD1 matches 9 bases. Germline V CDR1 and CDR2: SGHRS, YFSETQ. With V trimmed by 6 bases and J by 6 bases, 3 bases remained unmatched. The CDR3 totals 13 residues.

The J gene is TRBJ1-2, the V gene TRBV6-6, with D unresolved. The CDR3 runs to 13 residues. V dropped 2 bases and J dropped 14 bases, with 18 bases sitting between them. The germline CDR1 and CDR2 sequences are MNHNY and SVGAGI (reference sequence). CDR3 DNA sequence: TGTGCCAGCAGTTACGGGGTGGAGGCTACAAGGACCTTC. Its protein is CASSYGVEATRTF.

The chain carries TRBV12-3 or TRBV12-4 and TRBJ2-1; 11 bases fit TRBD2. The CDR3 length is 17 residues. The V gene end was trimmed by 3 bases and the J gene end by 7 bases; junction bases not matched to a gene: 11. In nucleotides, the CDR3 is TGTGCCAGCAGTTTCATAGCGGGAGGGCCGCGTTTGAATGAGCAGTTCTTC. Protein: CASSFIAGGPRLNEQFF.

This clonotype was counted many times. The chain has TRBV11-1 and TRBJ2-3; D tentatively fits TRBD1 or TRBD2 (6 bases each). The V end was cut by 5 bases, the J end by 10 bases, with 19 bases between. CDR3 size: 14 residues. Germline V gene lookup returns CDR1 SGHAT and CDR2 FQDESV (reference sequence). CDR3 in DNA: TGTGCCAGCAGCGATGAGGGGGGAAGGAATGCGCAGTATTTT. Protein product: CASSDEGGRNAQYF.

The chain is built from TRBV20-1 and TRBJ2-2; no reliable D call. Germline values: CDR1 DFQATT, CDR2 SNEGSKA (reference sequence). Trimming left V 0 bases short and J 3 bases short, with 17 bases between. This CDR3 comprises 17 residues. Here the CDR3 reads CSARDVTLRPDTGELFF. DNA of the CDR3: TGCAGTGCTAGAGATGTTACCCTGCGGCCAGACACCGGGGAGCTGTTTTTT.

This clonotype was counted a single time. The chain recombines TRBV4-1 with TRBJ1-6, with a possible D match to TRBD1 (5 bases). Trimming took 3 bases from V and 0 from J, leaving 15 bases between them. This CDR3 is built from 18 residues. Germline CDR1 MGHRA, CDR2 YSYEKL. Here the CDR3 DNA reads TGCGCCAGCAGCCAGGATCGGGCAGGGAGCTCCTATAATTCACCCCTCCACTTT. This codes for CASSQDRAGSSYNSPLHF.

The chain is built from TRBV7-8 and TRBJ1-6, with D perhaps TRBD1 (6 bases). Trimming pared 5 bases from V and 7 bases from J, leaving 15 bases between. The CDR3 is 15 residues long. Germline CDR1 reads SGHVS; CDR2 reads FQNEAQ. The CDR3 DNA is TGTGCCAGCAGCCTCCGGGGGCAAATAAATTCACCCCTCCACTTT. It encodes CASSLRGQINSPLHF.

This clonotype came up a few times. The chain has TRBV28 and TRBJ2-7; 7 nucleotides agree with TRBD1. The trim removed 6 bases at V and 0 bases at J, leaving 5 bases unmatched. Germline assignment: CDR1 MDHEN and CDR2 SYDVKM. The CDR3 loop spans 14 amino acids. CDR3 DNA sequence: TGTGCCAGCAGGACAGGGAGAAGCTCCTACGAGCAGTACTTC. Protein sequence: CASRTGRSSYEQYF. Filled out from reference TRBV28 and TRBJ2-7, the complete variable domain reads DVKVTQSSRYLVKRTGEKVFLECVQDMDHENMFWYRQDPGLGLRLIYFSYDVKMKEKGDIPEGYSVSREKKERFSLILESASTNQTSMYLCASRTGRSSYEQYFGPGTRLTVT.

The V call is TRBV6-2 or TRBV6-3, the J call TRBJ1-1; 9 nucleotides line up with TRBD1. Germline CDR1 reads MNHEY; CDR2 reads SVGEGT. The CDR3 consists of 14 residues. The V segment lost 6 bases and the J segment 4 bases; nucleotides outside the gene matches: 6. This chain's CDR3 is CASSWTGEGTEAFF. The CDR3 DNA sequence: TGTGCCAGCAGCTGGACAGGGGAGGGCACTGAAGCTTTCTTT.

This clonotype was seen ten or more times. The genes are TRBV7-9 and TRBJ1-3; maybe TRBD1 (5 bases). Trimming took off 6 bases at V and 0 bases at J, with 21 bases between the two ends. Per the germline V gene, CDR1 is SEHNR and CDR2 is FQNEAQ (reference sequence). The CDR3 has 18 residues. CDR3 in DNA: TGTGCCAGCAGAGAAGGGGCCCGTCCAGCGAGCTCTGGAAACACCATATATTTT. Residues: CASREGARPASSGNTIYF.

The genes are TRBV19 and TRBJ1-2, with D possibly matching TRBD1 (5 bases). Trimming removed 5 bases at V and 0 bases at J, with 13 bases between. Per germline, CDR1 LNHDA and CDR2 SQIVND (reference sequence). The CDR3 sequence is 15 residues long. The CDR3 DNA follows: TGTGCCAGTAGTTCGGGGGGAACAGCTAACTATGGCTACACCTTC. Translation gives CASSSGGTANYGYTF.

Only a few counts were recorded for this clonotype. This chain connects TRBV5-4 to TRBJ2-3; no clear D gene. Per germline, CDR1 SGHNT and CDR2 YYREEE (reference sequence). The V and J ends lost 4 bases and 6 bases respectively, with 18 bases between them. The CDR3 spans 15 residues. CDR3 sequence: CASSTHPWYVDTQYF. The CDR3 DNA follows: TGTGCCAGCAGCACCCACCCCTGGTACGTGGATACGCAGTATTTT.

This clonotype was seen only a few times. V is TRBV5-4 and J is TRBJ2-4; D is possibly TRBD1 (5 bases). The length of the CDR3 is 15 residues. The V end lost 2 bases, the J end lost 1 base, and 10 bases lay between the germline ends. Germline lookup yields CDR1 SGHNT and CDR2 YYREEE (reference sequence). CDR3 in amino acids: CASSLGDTAKNIQYF. The CDR3 nucleotides are TGTGCCAGCAGCTTAGGGGATACCGCCAAAAACATTCAGTACTTC. The full variable domain, completed using reference TRBV5-4 and TRBJ2-4, is ETGVTQSPTHLIKTRGQQVTLRCSSQSGHNTVSWYQQALGQGPQFIFQYYREEENGRGNFPPRFSGLQFPNYSSELNVNALELDDSALYLCASSLGDTAKNIQYFGAGTRLSVL.

The chain uses TRBV9 and TRBJ2-1; D possibly matches TRBD1 or TRBD2 (7 bases each). The V gene lost 7 bases and the J gene lost 0 bases, with 11 bases spanning the gap. Germline CDR1 SGDLS, CDR2 YYNGEE. This CDR3 has 14 residues. The CDR3 DNA sequence: TGTGCCAGCGGGGGGGACAGCTCCTACAATGAGCAGTTCTTC. As protein: CASGGDSSYNEQFF.

The gene calls are TRBV7-2 and TRBJ2-1, with a tentative D call TRBD1 (5 bases). Germline V lookup: CDR1 SGHTA, CDR2 FQGNSA. Trimming pared 4 bases from V and 0 bases from J, leaving 7 bases between. The CDR3 contains 14 residues. The CDR3 nucleotides read TGTGCCAGCAGCTCTGACAGCTCCTACAATGAGCAGTTCTTC. Translated, it gives CASSSDSSYNEQFF. The full variable domain, its missing parts supplied by reference TRBV7-2 and TRBJ2-1, is GAGVSQSPSNKVTEKGKDVELRCDPISGHTALYWYRQSLGQGLEFLIYFQGNSAPDKSGLPSDRFSAERTGGSVSTLTIQRTQQEDSAVYLCASSSDSSYNEQFFGPGTRLTVL.

In its sample, this clonotype was seen a few times. The chain recombines TRBV12-3 or TRBV12-4 with TRBJ2-1, with D unclear. V gave up 2 bases and J gave up 4 bases, with 6 bases separating them. This CDR3 has 13 amino acids. In DNA, the CDR3 is TGTGCCAGCAGTTTAAGTATATACAATGAGCAGTTCTTC. Protein: CASSLSIYNEQFF.

V gene TRBV19 combines with J gene TRBJ1-5, with 8 bases lining up with TRBD1. Germline CDR1 reads LNHDA; CDR2 reads SQIVND (reference sequence). This CDR3 spans 15 amino acids. V lost 5 bases to trimming and J lost 4 bases; unmatched junction nucleotides: 7. The CDR3 spells CASSGRQGFNQPQHF. CDR3 nucleotide sequence: TGTGCCAGTAGTGGGAGACAGGGGTTTAATCAGCCCCAGCATTTT.

This clonotype was detected a few times. V is TRBV10-3 and J is TRBJ1-2; D not certain. Germline V gene sequence: CDR1 ENHRY, CDR2 SYGVKD. The ends were cut back, 4 bases at V and 4 bases at J, with 7 bases in the middle. CDR3 length: 12 amino acids. The CDR3 DNA sequence: TGTGCCATCAGTGGGCAGGTCTATGGCTACACCTTC. The encoded protein is CAISGQVYGYTF.

This clonotype was detected once. The chain combines TRBV28 with TRBJ2-1, with a weak D call TRBD1 (6 bases). The CDR3 covers 15 residues. The germline V gene has CDR1 MDHEN and CDR2 SYDVKM. Trimming shortened V by 7 bases and J by 12 bases, and 25 bases separated the two germline ends. The CDR3 sequence: CASTIGTLLSKGQFF. CDR3 nucleotide sequence: TGTGCCAGCACTATAGGGACACTCCTTTCGAAAGGGCAGTTCTTC.

This clonotype came up a few times. The chain couples TRBV19 to TRBJ2-5, with 12 bases aligning to TRBD2. The CDR3 runs to 17 residues. From germline, CDR1 is LNHDA and CDR2 SQIVND (reference sequence). With 5 bases clipped from V and 2 bases from J, the junction kept 9 bases outside the gene matches. The chain's CDR3 is CASSGTFTSGGQETQYF. The DNA for the CDR3 is TGTGCCAGTAGTGGGACCTTCACTAGCGGGGGGCAAGAGACCCAGTACTTC.

This clonotype was counted a few times. This rearrangement joins TRBV7-6 to TRBJ1-5; D is undetermined. The germline V and J ends were trimmed by 0 bases and 8 bases, with 8 bases remaining between them. This CDR3 spans 13 amino acids. Germline V gene sequence: CDR1 SGHVS, CDR2 FNYEAQ. The CDR3 loop reads CASSLAEGKPQHF. The CDR3 DNA follows: TGTGCCAGCAGCTTAGCTGAAGGGAAGCCCCAGCATTTT. Looking up the rest from reference TRBV7-6 and TRBJ1-5 gives the full variable domain: GAGVSQSPRYKVTKRGQDVALRCDPISGHVSLYWYRQALGQGPEFLTYFNYEAQQDKSGLPNDRFSAERPEGSISTLTIQRTEQRDSAMYRCASSLAEGKPQHFGDGTRLSIL.